This T cell receptor (beta chain) was identified during a study of T cells after yellow fever vaccination. Overall study results and limits: It was the secondary response that reached its peak faster, day 5 versus 15, but it was weaker. Booster sampling recovered most clones from primary vaccination (96% CD4, approximately 88% CD8).

TCRdb fed the 5' RACE reads into MiXCR, producing one record per CDR3 protein. The data contain just under 600,000 distinct CDR3 sequences, roughly 14% of them singletons. This clonotype turned up a few times. Antigen specificity is unknown. Germline values: CDR1 KGHDR, CDR2 SFDVKD. The CDR3 length is 17 residues. V was pared by 2 bases and J by 5 bases, with 9 bases of the junction left unmatched. This chain uses TRBV24-1 with TRBJ2-1; TRBD1 aligns across 9 bases. This TCR derives from a man aged 25 to 40 who received the YFV17D yellow fever vaccine. The material sequenced was PBMCs, taken on the day of the yellow fever booster vaccination. The CDR3 reads CATSDSLPGQGHNEQFF. CDR3 in DNA: TGTGCCACCAGTGATTCTTTGCCGGGACAGGGACACAATGAGCAGTTCTTC.